This passage covers 21 T cell receptor beta chains from one sample sequenced in a study of blood T cell repertoires in COVID-19. The table came from immunoSEQ multiplex PCR; TCRdb's copy has only in-frame clones and leaves some out. This repertoire shows some 190,000 clones, around 90% found once; its top ten account for 1.5%. Sequenced input: peripheral blood. The receptor source for this set is a man between 18 and 29 years old with active or convalescent COVID-19.

The chain combines TRBV9 with TRBJ2-1; 8 positions match TRBD2. The CDR3 totals 18 residues. Germline-derived CDR1 and CDR2 are SGDLS and YYNGEE. V lost 0 bases, J lost 2 bases, and 10 bases stayed unmatched. This CDR3 is CASSVAGAGGRPYNEQFF. The CDR3 DNA reads TGTGCCAGCAGCGTAGCCGGGGCGGGGGGTCGGCCCTACAATGAGCAGTTCTTC.

The chain has TRBV7-9 and TRBJ1-6; no definite D call. Germline CDR1 and CDR2: SEHNR and FQNEAQ (reference sequence). V was trimmed by 5 bases and J by 8 bases, leaving 13 bases between them. This CDR3 spans 14 amino acids. CDR3 residues: CASSPSGKYSPLHF. CDR3 DNA: TGTGCCAGCAGCCCGAGCGGTAAGTATTCACCCCTCCACTTT. The full variable domain, rest sourced from reference TRBV7-9 and TRBJ1-6, is DTGVSQNPRHKITKRGQNVTFRCDPISEHNRLYWYRQTLGQGPEFLTYFQNEAQLEKSRLLSDRFSAERPKGSFSTLEIQRTEQGDSAMYLCASSPSGKYSPLHFGNGTRLTVT.

In its sample, this clone was seen once. This sequence joins TRBV6-2 or TRBV6-3 and TRBJ1-2, with TRBD1 as a possible D gene (6 bases). The V end was cut by 0 bases, the J end by 4 bases, with 15 bases between. The CDR3 is 16 residues long. Germline V CDR1 and CDR2: MNHEY, SVGEGT. CDR3 coding DNA: TGTGCCAGCAGTTACTCGGGACACCTACTAAGCTATGGCTACACCTTC. This gives the protein CASSYSGHLLSYGYTF.

This clone has a single count. The V gene is TRBV19, the J gene TRBJ2-1; D call uncertain. The CDR3 consists of 17 residues. The V end was cut by 5 bases, the J end by 6 bases, with 23 bases between. CDR1 and CDR2 from the germline V gene are LNHDA and SQIVND (reference sequence). The CDR3 nucleotides are TGTGCCAGTAGTCCCCTGGTCAGTCCGACACTCGGCAATGAGCAGTTCTTC. Its protein is CASSPLVSPTLGNEQFF. Using reference TRBV19 and TRBJ2-1 for the parts outside the CDR3, the full variable domain is DGGITQSPKYLFRKEGQNVTLSCEQNLNHDAMYWYRQDPGQGLRLIYYSQIVNDFQKGDIAEGYSVSREKKESFPLTVTSAQKNPTAFYLCASSPLVSPTLGNEQFFGPGTRLTVL.

The J gene is TRBJ2-2, the V gene TRBV19, with TRBD2 matching 7 bases. Germline V gives CDR1 LNHDA, CDR2 SQIVND (reference sequence). The J segment lost 0 bases and the V segment lost 11 bases, leaving 6 bases of the junction unmatched. The CDR3 has 14 residues. The CDR3 reads CAGGVNTNTGELFF. The CDR3 nucleotides read TGTGCCGGGGGGGTGAATACGAACACCGGGGAGCTGTTTTTT.

This chain connects TRBV18 to TRBJ1-1; D perhaps matches TRBD1 (6 bases). CDR3 length equals 18 residues. Germline-derived CDR1 and CDR2 are KGHSH and LQKENI. The V and J ends lost 1 base and 1 base respectively, with 19 bases between them. CDR3 in amino acids: CASSPRSPTGIQNTEAFF. CDR3 DNA: TGTGCCAGCTCACCACGCTCCCCTACAGGGATACAGAACACTGAAGCTTTCTTT.

The chain is built from TRBV5-8 and TRBJ2-3; TRBD1 might be the D (5 bases). V was cut by 4 bases and J by 3 bases, with 15 bases left in between. The CDR3 contains 15 residues. Germline CDR1 reads SGHTS; CDR2 reads YDEGEE. The chain's CDR3 is CASSQLLRQTDTQYF. The CDR3, as DNA: TGTGCCAGCAGCCAATTACTTCGACAGACAGATACGCAGTATTTT.

The rearrangement joins TRBV19 to TRBJ2-2, with TRBD2 matching 11 bases. With 5 bases clipped from V and 0 bases from J, the junction kept 5 bases outside the gene matches. Per germline, CDR1 LNHDA and CDR2 SQIVND (reference sequence). CDR3 length: 17 residues. DNA of the CDR3: TGTGCCAGTAGTGTACTAGCGGGAGTCTCGAACACCGGGGAGCTGTTTTTT. It specifies CASSVLAGVSNTGELFF. Drawing the rest from reference TRBV19 and TRBJ2-2, the complete variable domain is DGGITQSPKYLFRKEGQNVTLSCEQNLNHDAMYWYRQDPGQGLRLIYYSQIVNDFQKGDIAEGYSVSREKKESFPLTVTSAQKNPTAFYLCASSVLAGVSNTGELFFGEGSRLTVL.

With regard to this clone: At one end, the junction sequence differs from germline, possibly due to a read error. J is TRBJ2-2 and V is TRBV19; 10 bases align to TRBD2. CDR1 is LNHDA, CDR2 SQIVND, per germline (reference sequence). This CDR3 spans 15 amino acids. This CDR3 reads CASSIELAGTGKLFF. The CDR3 DNA reads as TGTGCCAGTAGTATTGAACTAGCGGGAACCGGGAAGCTGTTTTTT. Complete variable domain (other parts from reference TRBV19 and TRBJ2-2): DGGITQSPKYLFRKEGQNVTLSCEQNLNHDAMYWYRQDPGQGLRLIYYSQIVNDFQKGDIAEGYSVSREKKESFPLTVTSAQKNPTAFYLCASSIELAGTGKLFFGEGSRLTVL.

CDR3 nucleotide sequence: TGTGCCAGCAGCCCCCTGCCTGTCCCAGGGGACGAGCAGTACTTC. It is translated as CASSPLPVPGDEQYF. The V gene is TRBV6-2 or TRBV6-3, the J gene TRBJ2-7, with D possibly TRBD1 on 6 matching bases. Looked up from germline, CDR1 is MNHEY and CDR2 is SVGEGT. The CDR3 is 15 amino acids. The V end was cut by 6 bases, the J end by 5 bases, with 20 bases between.

V and J are TRBV18 and TRBJ2-5, with D possibly TRBD2 on 6 matching bases. The V and J ends lost 8 bases and 1 base respectively, with 8 bases between them. Germline V lookup: CDR1 KGHSH, CDR2 LQKENI. The CDR3 is made up of 12 amino acids. The CDR3 DNA follows: TGTGCCAGCCTTAGCGGCCAAGAGACCCAGTACTTC. Its protein is CASLSGQETQYF.

The V and J genes are TRBV28 and TRBJ2-5; TRBD1 aligns across 8 bases. The CDR3 has 17 residues. Germline V gene lookup returns CDR1 MDHEN and CDR2 SYDVKM. V dropped 1 base and J dropped 3; count of bases not matched to a gene: 10. The chain's CDR3 is CASSLSWDRRLEETQYF. CDR3 sequence (DNA): TGTGCCAGCAGTTTATCGTGGGACAGGCGACTGGAAGAGACCCAGTACTTC.

The V call is TRBV7-3, the J call TRBJ2-3; 12 bases map to TRBD1. Germline loops: CDR1 SGHTA, CDR2 FQGTGA. The CDR3 consists of 15 residues. V gave up 4 bases and J gave up 6 bases; unmatched junction bases: 5. CDR3 protein: CASSSGQGAWDTQYF. The CDR3 DNA follows: TGTGCCAGCAGCTCGGGACAGGGGGCATGGGATACGCAGTATTTT. Complete variable domain (other parts from reference TRBV7-3 and TRBJ2-3): GAGVSQTPSNKVTEKGKYVELRCDPISGHTALYWYRQSLGQGPEFLIYFQGTGAADDSGLPNDRFFAVRPEGSVSTLKIQRTERGDSAVYLCASSSGQGAWDTQYFGPGTRLTVL.

This sequence joins TRBV15 and TRBJ1-5, with D uncertain. Per germline, CDR1 LNHNV and CDR2 YYDKDF (reference sequence). The CDR3 is 13 residues long. Between the trimmed V and J ends, which lost 0 bases and 6 bases, there was a span of 6 bases. CDR3 in DNA: TGTGCCACCAGCAGAGATCTTCCTCAGCCCCAGCATTTT. Protein: CATSRDLPQPQHF.

In this sample, this clone turned up once. The chain links TRBV25-1 to TRBJ2-1; 9 bases align to TRBD2. There are 14 residues in the CDR3. CDR1 and CDR2 from the germline V gene are MGHDK and SYGVNS. V gave up 6 bases and J gave up 3 bases; unmatched junction bases: 3. This CDR3 is CASRASGDYNEQFF. CDR3 nucleotide sequence: TGTGCCAGCAGGGCTAGCGGGGACTACAATGAGCAGTTCTTC. Using reference TRBV25-1 and TRBJ2-1 for the parts outside the CDR3, the full variable domain is EADIYQTPRYLVIGTGKKITLECSQTMGHDKMYWYQQDPGMELHLIHYSYGVNSTEKGDLSSESTVSRIRTEHFPLTLESARPSHTSQYLCASRASGDYNEQFFGPGTRLTVL.

The chain joins TRBV5-1 to TRBJ2-1; 11 bases agree with TRBD2. The V and J ends lost 0 bases and 3 bases, in that order; junction bases with no gene match: 2. Germline CDR1 and CDR2: SGHRS and YFSETQ. The CDR3 spans 16 residues. CDR3 sequence reads: CASSLGLAGFYNEQFF. The CDR3 DNA follows: TGCGCCAGCAGCTTGGGACTAGCGGGATTCTACAATGAGCAGTTCTTC.

The rearrangement links TRBV6-2 or TRBV6-3 to TRBJ2-5, with 7 bases matching TRBD2. The V and J ends lost 8 bases and 5 bases, in that order; junction bases with no gene match: 5. There are 12 residues in the CDR3. Germline values: CDR1 MNHEY, CDR2 SVGEGT. The CDR3 sequence is CASRWEGETQYF. The CDR3 bases are TGTGCCAGCCGTTGGGAGGGCGAGACCCAGTACTTC.

The rearrangement joins TRBV3-1 (or the pseudogene TRBV3-2) to TRBJ1-2; D uncertain. Per germline, CDR1 LGHDT and CDR2 YNNKEL (reference sequence). The CDR3 is 14 amino acids. Trimming stripped 0 bases from V and 8 bases from J, with 13 bases between. The CDR3 bases are TGTGCCAGCAGCCAAGATTCGACCGGGAGGGGCTACACCTTC. Residues: CASSQDSTGRGYTF.

The rearrangement joins TRBV6-2 or TRBV6-3 to TRBJ1-1; tentatively, D is TRBD1 (5 bases). V lost 3 bases and J lost 4, with 12 bases in between. From germline, CDR1 is MNHEY and CDR2 SVGEGT. The length of the CDR3 is 14 residues. The CDR3 DNA reads as TGTGCCAGCAGTTATGTTTCGGGGGGCACTGAAGCTTTCTTT. Amino acid sequence: CASSYVSGGTEAFF.

The rearrangement joins TRBV19 to TRBJ1-1, with a possible D match to TRBD1 (5 bases). The germline gives CDR1 LNHDA, CDR2 SQIVND (reference sequence). The CDR3 length is 14 residues. The V end was cut by 3 bases, the J end by 5 bases, with 13 bases between. In nucleotides, the CDR3 is TGTGCCAGTAGTATCCCCAGGGTGGGGACTGAAGCTTTCTTT. Translating it yields CASSIPRVGTEAFF.

The chain joins TRBV19 to TRBJ2-3, with D unclear. In germline, CDR1 is LNHDA, CDR2 SQIVND (reference sequence). Trimming removed 3 bases at V and 5 bases at J, with 3 bases between. The length of the CDR3 is 11 residues. CDR3 in amino acids: CASSIGDTQYF. The CDR3 coding sequence is TGTGCCAGTAGTATCGGAGATACGCAGTATTTT. Full variable domain (rest looked up from reference TRBV19 and TRBJ2-3): DGGITQSPKYLFRKEGQNVTLSCEQNLNHDAMYWYRQDPGQGLRLIYYSQIVNDFQKGDIAEGYSVSREKKESFPLTVTSAQKNPTAFYLCASSIGDTQYFGPGTRLTVL.